The subject of this entry is one T cell receptor beta chain. No cognate antigen has been identified for it. The record has no base qualities; no much larger clone is one base away. In this study, focal radiation therapy paired with CTLA-4 blockade (ipilimumab) was tested in patients who had chemo-refractory metastatic non-small-cell lung cancer. This entry is derived from a study of radiotherapy plus CTLA-4 blockade in lung cancer listed by TCRdb under 2018. General notes on the study: Objective responses were observed in about 17% of enrolled patients, and disease control was achieved in 31%.

The method behind the library was the immunoSEQ multiplex PCR assay. TCRdb carries this immuneACCESS record with in-frame sequences only. Its versions omit some clonotypes, under half of them owing to an unresolved V gene in the studies checked, with the rest unexplained. The sample records about 67,000 clones, approximately 76% of which are singletons. The ten largest clonotypes hold 15% to 20% of the sample. The germline V gene provides CDR1 SGHTA and CDR2 FQGNSA. The CDR3 covers 13 residues, taking in both the cysteine and the phenylalanine. The read is trimmed to its CDR3 DNA, 39 bases read in frame from base 1. V is cut by 2 bases and J by 2 bases, and the space between the germline ends is 6 bases. Results and caveats for the whole study, not just this receptor: TCR clones derived from tumors expanded in peripheral blood after treatment with radiotherapy and ipilimumab. The strongest predictors of response were reported to be early dynamic shifts in blood T cell clones along with a rise in serum interferon-beta following radiation.

The sample consisted of peripheral blood, taken from a patient treated with radiotherapy plus ipilimumab. Rearrangement joined TRBV7-2 to TRBJ2-5; confidence is insufficient to name the D gene. This sequence was found in a human donor with non-small cell lung cancer whose response to radiotherapy plus ipilimumab could not be evaluated. Some clones in this sample may be carry-over from other donors' samples. The nucleotide sequence is TGTGCCAGCAGCTTAAACATTCAAGAGACCCAGTACTTC. Translated, it gives CASSLNIQETQYF. Reference TRBV7-2 and TRBJ2-5 genes cover what lies past the CDR3, so the full variable domain is GAGVSQSPSNKVTEKGKDVELRCDPISGHTALYWYRQSLGQGLEFLIYFQGNSAPDKSGLPSDRFSAERTGGSVSTLTIQRTQQEDSAVYLCASSLNIQETQYFGPGTRLLVL.